This T cell receptor beta chain is from a study of blood T cell repertoires in COVID-19. Across the whole study: The cDNA or gDNA used as material had been derived from T cells, B-cell-depleted T cells, or PBMCs.

Sequencing used immunoSEQ multiplex PCR; TCRdb keeps in-frame clones, though not all of them. The data contain roughly 42,000 clones, roughly 87% of them singletons. CDR3 size: 15 residues. V shed 3 bases, J shed 1 base, and the junction held 4 bases outside the gene matches. The V gene's germline CDR1 is KGHDR and CDR2 SFDVKD. The specimen was peripheral blood. V usage is TRBV24-1 and J usage is TRBJ1-2, with 7 bases fitting TRBD1. The sequence was collected from a man in his sixties with acute or convalescent COVID-19. CDR3 DNA: TGTGCCACCAGTGATGTCCCAGGGGGTAACTATGGCTACACCTTC. Protein: CATSDVPGGNYGYTF.